This T cell receptor beta chain emerged from a study of beta chain features in type 1 diabetes. As every portion of the isolated RNA was reverse transcribed, the sequencing read expressed TCRB transcripts. TCRdb's copy holds only in-frame clones and misses some; the assay was immunoSEQ multiplex PCR. The sample consists of some 160,000 clones, approximately 9.9% of them appearing once. With V trimmed by 4 bases and J by 4 bases, 7 bases remained unmatched. There are 14 residues in the CDR3. The germline V gene encodes CDR1 SQVTM and CDR2 ANQGSEA. This clone came up many times. The rearrangement links TRBV29-1 to TRBJ2-1; 7 bases fit TRBD2. The TCR originated in a woman younger than 35 in good health. Sequenced sample: central memory CD4+ T cells from blood. The CDR3 sequence: CSVALAVGYNEQFF. The CDR3 region has the DNA TGCAGCGTTGCGCTAGCGGTAGGGTACAATGAGCAGTTCTTC.